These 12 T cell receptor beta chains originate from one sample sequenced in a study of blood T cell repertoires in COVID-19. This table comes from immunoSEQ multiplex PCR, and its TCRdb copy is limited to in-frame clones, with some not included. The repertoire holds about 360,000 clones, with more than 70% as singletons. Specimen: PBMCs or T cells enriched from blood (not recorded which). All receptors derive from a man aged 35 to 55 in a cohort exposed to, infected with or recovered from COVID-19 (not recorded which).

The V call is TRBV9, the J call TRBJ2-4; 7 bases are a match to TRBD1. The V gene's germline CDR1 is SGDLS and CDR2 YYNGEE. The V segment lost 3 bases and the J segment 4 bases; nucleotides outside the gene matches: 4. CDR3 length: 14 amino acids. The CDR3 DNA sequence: TGTGCCAGCAGCGAGACAGGGAAGAAAAACATTCAGTACTTC. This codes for CASSETGKKNIQYF.

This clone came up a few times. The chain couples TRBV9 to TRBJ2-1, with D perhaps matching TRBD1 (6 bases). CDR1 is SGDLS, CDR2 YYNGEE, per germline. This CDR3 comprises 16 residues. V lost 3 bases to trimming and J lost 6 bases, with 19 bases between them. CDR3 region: CASSANHRVLSNEQFF. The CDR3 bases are TGTGCCAGCAGCGCCAATCACAGGGTATTAAGCAATGAGCAGTTCTTC.

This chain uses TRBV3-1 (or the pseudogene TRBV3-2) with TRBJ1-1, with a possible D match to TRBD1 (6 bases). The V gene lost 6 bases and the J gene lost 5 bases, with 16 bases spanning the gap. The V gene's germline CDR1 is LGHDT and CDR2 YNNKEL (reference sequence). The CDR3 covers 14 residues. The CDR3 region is CASRAGGASTEAFF. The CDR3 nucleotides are TGTGCCAGCAGGGCGGGGGGGGCGAGTACTGAAGCTTTCTTT.

CDR3 loop: CASSPTVTGSSYEQYF. The CDR3 DNA is TGCGCCAGCAGCCCGACAGTGACAGGGAGCTCCTACGAGCAGTACTTC. The chain recombines TRBV5-1 with TRBJ2-7; 7 bases map to TRBD1. Germline CDR1 reads SGHRS; CDR2 reads YFSETQ. Germline trimming cut 4 bases from V and 0 bases from J; bases unmatched to any gene: 10. The CDR3 spans 16 residues.

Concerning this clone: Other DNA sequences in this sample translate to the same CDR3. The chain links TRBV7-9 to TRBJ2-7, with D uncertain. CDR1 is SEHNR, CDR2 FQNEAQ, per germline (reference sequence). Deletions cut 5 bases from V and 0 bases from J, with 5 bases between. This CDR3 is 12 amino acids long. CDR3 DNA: TGTGCCAGCAGCCCGAGCTCCTACGAGCAGTACTTC. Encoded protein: CASSPSSYEQYF.

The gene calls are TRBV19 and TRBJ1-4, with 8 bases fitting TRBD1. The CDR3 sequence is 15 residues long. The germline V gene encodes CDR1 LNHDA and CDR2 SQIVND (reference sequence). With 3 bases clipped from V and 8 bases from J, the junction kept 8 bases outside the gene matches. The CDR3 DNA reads TGTGCCAGTAGTATGCGGACAGGGAATAAGGAAAAACTGTTTTTT. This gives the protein CASSMRTGNKEKLFF.

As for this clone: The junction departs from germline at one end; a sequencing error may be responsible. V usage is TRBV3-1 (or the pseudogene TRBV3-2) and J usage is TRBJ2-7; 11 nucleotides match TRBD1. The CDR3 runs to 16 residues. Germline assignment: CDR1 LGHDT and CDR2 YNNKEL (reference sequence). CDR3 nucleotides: TGTGCCAGCCGCCATGGTTCAGGACAGGGGGCAGCCGAGCAGTACTTC. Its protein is CASRHGSGQGAAEQYF.

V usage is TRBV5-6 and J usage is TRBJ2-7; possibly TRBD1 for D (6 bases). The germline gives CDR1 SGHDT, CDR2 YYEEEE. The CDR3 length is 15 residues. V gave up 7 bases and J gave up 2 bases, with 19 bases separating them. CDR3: CASGFRRTVAYEQYF. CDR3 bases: TGTGCCAGCGGTTTCCGCAGGACAGTAGCCTACGAGCAGTACTTC.

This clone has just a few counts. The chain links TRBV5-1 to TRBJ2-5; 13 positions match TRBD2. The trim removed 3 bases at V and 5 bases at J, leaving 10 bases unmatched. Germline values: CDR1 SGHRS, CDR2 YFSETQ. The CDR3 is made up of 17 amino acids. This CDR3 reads CASSSSIGLAGAETQYF. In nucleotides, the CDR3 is TGCGCCAGCAGCTCCTCTATTGGACTAGCGGGAGCTGAGACCCAGTACTTC.

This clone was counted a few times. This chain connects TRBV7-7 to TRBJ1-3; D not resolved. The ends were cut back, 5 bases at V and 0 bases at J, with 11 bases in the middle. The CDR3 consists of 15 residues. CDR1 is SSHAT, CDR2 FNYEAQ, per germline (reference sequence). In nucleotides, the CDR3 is TGTGCCAGCAGCCAAACTGCCGACTCTGGAAACACCATATATTTT. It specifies CASSQTADSGNTIYF. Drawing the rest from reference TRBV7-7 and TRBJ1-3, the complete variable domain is GAGVSQSPRYKVTKRGQDVTLRCDPISSHATLYWYQQALGQGPEFLTYFNYEAQPDKSGLPSDRFSAERPEGSISTLTIQRTEQRDSAMYRCASSQTADSGNTIYFGEGSWLTVV.

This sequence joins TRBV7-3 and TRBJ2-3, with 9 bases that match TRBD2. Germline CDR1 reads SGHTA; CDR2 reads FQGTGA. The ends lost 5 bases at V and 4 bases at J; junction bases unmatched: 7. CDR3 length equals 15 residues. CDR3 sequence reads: CASSPGGGRADTQYF. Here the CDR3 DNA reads TGTGCCAGCAGCCCGGGGGGCGGGAGGGCAGATACGCAGTATTTT.

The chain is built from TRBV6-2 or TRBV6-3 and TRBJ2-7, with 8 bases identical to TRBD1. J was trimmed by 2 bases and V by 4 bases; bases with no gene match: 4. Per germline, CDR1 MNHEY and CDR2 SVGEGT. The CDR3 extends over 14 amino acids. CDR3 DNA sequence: TGTGCCAGCAGTTCTACAGGGGGAACCTACGAGCAGTACTTC. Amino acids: CASSSTGGTYEQYF.